The T cell receptor (beta chain) described here comes from a study of blood T cell repertoires in COVID-19. Study as a whole: Sites in the United States, Italy and Spain provided acute and convalescent COVID-19 samples.

This CDR3 spans 12 amino acids. J was trimmed by 4 bases and V by 4 bases; bases with no gene match: 3. Germline V CDR1 and CDR2: SQVTM, ANQGSEA. Authors' analysis steps: From reference gene primer amplification, estimates of nucleated cell counts were derived. The protocol was immunoSEQ multiplex PCR, while the TCRdb copy is restricted to in-frame clones and leaves out a portion. V and J calls and clone size are as listed in that table; D and trimming were resolved from the DNA. The sample gives some 230,000 clones, just over 85% of which show up once; around 2% is in the top ten. This sequence originates from a man aged 25 to 45 who had recovered from COVID-19. V and J are TRBV29-1 and TRBJ1-1; 7 bases fit TRBD1. Source material: peripheral blood. The CDR3 protein is CSVGAGGTEAFF. The CDR3 region has the DNA TGCAGCGTTGGGGCAGGGGGCACTGAAGCTTTCTTT. The entire variable domain, with the rest obtained from reference TRBV29-1 and TRBJ1-1, is as follows: SAVISQKPSRDICQRGTSLTIQCQVDSQVTMMFWYRQQPGQSLTLIATANQGSEATYESGFVIDKFPISRPNLTFSTLTVSNMSPEDSSIYLCSVGAGGTEAFFGQGTRLTVV.